The 2 T cell receptor beta chains in this list originate from one sample, sequenced in a study of cytomegalovirus exposure and HLA in healthy donors. PCR used 60 Vbeta primers and 13 Jbeta primers. Data came from immunoSEQ multiplex PCR; TCRdb stores just in-frame clones and leaves some out. The table includes 150,000 to 200,000 clones, 65% to 85% detected once. Sequenced sample: PBMCs. These receptors originate from a girl aged 5-17 years in good health and CMV-seropositive.

The chain recombines TRBV6-5 with TRBJ2-7; D possibly corresponds to TRBD1 (6 bases). V gave up 6 bases and J gave up 5 bases, with 11 bases separating them. Germline CDR1 reads MNHEY; CDR2 reads SVGAGI. CDR3 size: 12 residues. DNA for the CDR3: TGTGCCAGCAGCCAGGGGTTGAACGAGCAGTACTTC. This codes for CASSQGLNEQYF.

As regards this clone: One junction end disagrees with the germline gene, perhaps due to a read error. V gene TRBV4-1 combines with J gene TRBJ1-1, with TRBD1 as a possible D gene (5 bases). Germline assignment: CDR1 MGHRA and CDR2 YSYEKL. The CDR3 sequence is 13 residues long. CDR3 region: CAGSQGGTTGAFF. CDR3 nucleotides: TGCGCCGGCAGCCAAGGCGGGACCACGGGAGCTTTCTTT.